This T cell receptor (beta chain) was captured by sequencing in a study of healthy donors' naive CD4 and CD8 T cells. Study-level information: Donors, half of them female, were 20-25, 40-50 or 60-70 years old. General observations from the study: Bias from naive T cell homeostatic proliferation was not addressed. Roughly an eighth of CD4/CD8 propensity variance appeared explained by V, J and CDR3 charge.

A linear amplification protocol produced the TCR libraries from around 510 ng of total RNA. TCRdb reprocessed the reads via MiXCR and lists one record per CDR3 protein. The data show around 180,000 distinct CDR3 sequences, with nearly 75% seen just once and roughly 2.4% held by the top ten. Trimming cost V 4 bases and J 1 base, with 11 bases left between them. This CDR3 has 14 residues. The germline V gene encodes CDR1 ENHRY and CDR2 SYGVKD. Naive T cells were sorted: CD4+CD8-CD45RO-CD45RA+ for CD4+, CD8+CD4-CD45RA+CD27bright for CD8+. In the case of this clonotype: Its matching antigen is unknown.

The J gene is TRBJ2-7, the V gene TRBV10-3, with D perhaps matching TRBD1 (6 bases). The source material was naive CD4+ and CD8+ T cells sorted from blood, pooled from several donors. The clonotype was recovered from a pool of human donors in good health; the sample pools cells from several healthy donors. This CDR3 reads CAISATRGSYEQYF. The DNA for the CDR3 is TGTGCCATCAGTGCCACCAGGGGTTCCTACGAGCAGTACTTC.